This T cell receptor beta chain was observed in a study of blood T cell repertoires in COVID-19 (dated by TCRdb to about 2020). Regarding the complete study: Samples covering the acute and convalescent phases of COVID-19 were provided by collaborators in the United States, Italy and Spain. The prospective study material was composed of cDNA or gDNA derived from T cells, B-cell-depleted T cells, or PBMCs. Subjects who had been exposed to COVID-19, were actively infected with it, or had recovered from it provided the deeply sampled blood TCRbeta repertoires that made up the dataset. The repertoires were released in a freely available public database meant as a resource for research on the immune response to SARS-CoV-2. The samples were drawn from the first 160 participants of the ongoing ImmuneRACE study and from 1,254 subjects provided by 6 global collaborators. The sample metadata nearly always contained a de-identified subject ID, COVID-19 status, age in years and sex. HLA class I and class II types, where available, came from metadata supplied by the sample provider rather than from assay-based typing.

Between the V and J ends, shortened by 4 bases and 10 bases respectively, the junction contains 24 bases. Its CDR3 holds 16 amino acids, cysteine through phenylalanine. Solely the CDR3 DNA is kept, with 48 bases framed from the first base. Notes on this clone: Its antigen has not been determined. There are no base qualities to consult, and no much larger clone falls within one base.

The paper as a whole reports these results and caveats: The quantity of clinical and demographic metadata differed by source and by participant and was supplied without curation.

Whole blood was collected in K2EDTA tubes by collaborating institutions according to the institutions' own protocols. Collaborator samples were shipped for TCRbeta analysis as frozen whole blood, isolated PBMCs, or DNA extracted from either sample type. TCRbeta CDR3 regions were amplified from genomic DNA using the immunoSEQ Assay, a bias-controlled multiplex PCR. Processing in the source paper ran as follows. Within the assay, amplification of reference gene primers was used to estimate how many nucleated cells each sample contained. Sequence reads were collapsed and filtered to measure the absolute abundance of every unique TCRbeta CDR3 rearrangement. Productive Simpson clonality was computed per sample as the square root of Simpson's diversity index over productive rearrangements. In TCRdb, the immuneACCESS table is reduced to in-frame sequences with V and J assigned. These tables do not hold every clone; where another copy was compared, an unresolved V gene accounts for under half, and the others remain unexplained. V and J calls and clone size come straight from that table; D and trimming were deduced from the DNA. The sample table contains around 130,000 clones; only one count was recorded for about 80% of them. Clones ranked in the top ten supply 10% to 12% of the sample.

The rearrangement combines TRBV5-3 with TRBJ2-1; possibly the D gene is TRBD1, per 6 matching bases. TRBV5-3 counts as an open reading frame of uncertain function. The TCR sequence derives from a human donor in a cohort sampled during active COVID-19. Sequencing used peripheral blood. DNA sequence: TGTGCCAGAAGCCACAACAGGGATCCTCACCCAAGGGAGCAGTTCTTC. It codes for CARSHNRDPHPREQFF.